The TCR beta chain described here comes from a study of CD8 T cells in ankylosing spondylitis. The CDR3 length is 16 residues. The germline gives CDR1 ENHRY, CDR2 SYGVKD. The V gene end was trimmed by 5 bases and the J gene end by 0 bases; junction bases not matched to a gene: 7. The study's findings and limits: Characteristic of ankylosing spondylitis blood, it appeared, was a TCR beta motif comprising several highly homologous variants.

One entry per CDR3 protein results from TCRdb running MiXCR on the 5' RACE reads. The sample has about 240,000 distinct CDR3 sequences; 10% are singletons. This clonotype was detected a few times. Its specificity is not known. The J gene is TRBJ2-3, the V gene TRBV10-3; the match to TRBD2 covers 8 bases. Sample: blood, either unsorted or a sorted T cell fraction (not recorded which). This TCR was sampled from a male donor with ankylosing spondylitis or in good health (not recorded which). The CDR3 region has the DNA TGTGCCATCAGTTCCGGGACTAGGATCAGCACAGATACGCAGTATTTT. This translates into CAISSGTRISTDTQYF.